A single sample is the source of the 17 T cell receptor beta chains below, sequenced in a study of cytomegalovirus exposure and HLA in healthy donors. Primers for the PCR totalled 60 Vbeta and 13 Jbeta. TCRdb's copy holds only in-frame clones and misses some; the assay was immunoSEQ multiplex PCR. In total, the table holds more than 95,000 clones. The sequencing sample was made of PBMCs. These receptors were taken from a man between 40 and 49 years old in good health and CMV-seronegative.

The chain couples TRBV7-2 to TRBJ2-7; 9 bases align to TRBD1. The CDR3 sequence is 15 residues long. Germline V lookup: CDR1 SGHTA, CDR2 FQGNSA. Losses at the gene ends were 2 bases for V and 3 bases for J; bases not matched to a gene: 5. The CDR3 DNA reads TGTGCCAGCAGCTTATCCGGGACAGGGTACTACGAGCAGTACTTC. As protein: CASSLSGTGYYEQYF.

J is TRBJ2-7 and V is TRBV27, with TRBD2 identical over 7 bases. V dropped 5 bases and J dropped 3; count of bases not matched to a gene: 7. Looked up from germline, CDR1 is MNHEY and CDR2 is SMNVEV (reference sequence). CDR3 length: 14 residues. In DNA form, the CDR3 reads TGTGCCAGCAGTCTAGCGGAGGGAGACTACGAGCAGTACTTC. Translated: CASSLAEGDYEQYF.

The chain links TRBV6-5 to TRBJ2-7, with D perhaps matching TRBD2 (6 bases). Trimming took 0 bases from V and 9 from J, leaving 18 bases between them. The CDR3 is made up of 15 amino acids. Germline lookup yields CDR1 MNHEY and CDR2 SVGAGI. The chain's CDR3 is CASSYSVVAVQGQYF. The CDR3 region has the DNA TGTGCCAGCAGTTACTCCGTGGTAGCGGTGCAGGGGCAGTACTTC.

The chain uses TRBV6-6 and TRBJ1-5; maybe TRBD1 (5 bases). V lost 6 bases, J lost 1 base, and 7 bases lay in between. This CDR3 spans 13 amino acids. Germline CDR1 and CDR2: MNHNY and SVGAGI (reference sequence). The CDR3 region is CASRTASNQPQHF. CDR3 DNA: TGTGCCAGCAGGACAGCGAGCAATCAGCCCCAGCATTTT.

The V gene is TRBV11-2, the J gene TRBJ2-5, with 7 bases fitting TRBD2. Trimming removed 1 base from V and 7 bases from J; junction bases left unmatched: 9. Germline CDR1 reads SGHAT; CDR2 reads FQNNGV. The CDR3 is 15 amino acids. CDR3 DNA: TGTGCCAGCAGCTTAGGTCAGCGGGACTCCATGACCCAGTACTTC. This codes for CASSLGQRDSMTQYF.

The chain links TRBV11-1 to TRBJ2-7; tentatively, D is TRBD1 (6 bases). CDR1 and CDR2 from the germline V gene are SGHAT and FQDESV (reference sequence). The CDR3 sequence is 14 residues long. V gave up 4 bases and J gave up 3 bases, with 13 bases separating them. CDR3 DNA sequence: TGTGCCAGCAGCTCGCTTAGGGGGAGCTACGAGCAGTACTTC. Amino acids: CASSSLRGSYEQYF.

V is TRBV10-2 and J is TRBJ2-3, with 11 bases that match TRBD2. Germline lookup yields CDR1 WSHSY and CDR2 SAAADI. V was clipped by 3 bases and J by 4 bases; unmatched bases: 9. This CDR3 comprises 17 residues. The CDR3 DNA reads as TGCGCCAGCAGTGATGGTTGGGCTAGCGGGAGGTCAGATACGCAGTATTTT. Translation gives CASSDGWASGRSDTQYF.

The genes are TRBV11-3 and TRBJ1-1; D gene uncertain. The V gene's germline CDR1 is SGHNT and CDR2 YENEEA. The CDR3 sequence is 13 residues long. V was shortened by 0 bases and J by 9 bases, with 11 bases between the two germline ends. For the CDR3, the DNA is TGTGCCAGCAGCTTAGATCGAGCTCCCCAAGCTTTCTTT. This encodes CASSLDRAPQAFF.

This chain joins TRBV6-1 and TRBJ2-7; no firm D call. The V and J ends lost 10 bases and 3 bases respectively, with 13 bases between them. The CDR3 runs 12 residues. In germline, CDR1 is MNHNS, CDR2 SASEGT. CDR3 in DNA: TGTGCCACCTCGACCCTAGGCTACGAGCAGTACTTC. Its translation: CATSTLGYEQYF.

V is TRBV28 and J is TRBJ1-4; weak D call: TRBD1 (5 bases). CDR1 and CDR2 from the germline V gene are MDHEN and SYDVKM. This CDR3 region has 15 residues. V lost 6 bases and J lost 3, with 14 bases in between. The CDR3 sequence is CASSLPGVANEKLFF. The CDR3 region has the DNA TGTGCCAGCAGCCTACCGGGGGTAGCTAATGAAAAACTGTTTTTT. Together with reference TRBV28 and TRBJ1-4, the CDR3 gives the full variable domain: DVKVTQSSRYLVKRTGEKVFLECVQDMDHENMFWYRQDPGLGLRLIYFSYDVKMKEKGDIPEGYSVSREKKERFSLILESASTNQTSMYLCASSLPGVANEKLFFGSGTQLSVL.

V is TRBV28 and J is TRBJ2-1; 8 bases agree with TRBD1. Per germline, CDR1 MDHEN and CDR2 SYDVKM. This CDR3 spans 15 amino acids. The J segment lost 4 bases and the V segment lost 6 bases, leaving 8 bases of the junction unmatched. The CDR3 is CASSSGTGLYNEQFF. CDR3 coding DNA: TGTGCCAGCAGCTCCGGGACAGGCCTATACAATGAGCAGTTCTTC.

This chain uses TRBV5-1 with TRBJ2-7; 9 bases agree with TRBD1. The germline V gene has CDR1 SGHRS and CDR2 YFSETQ. Trimming at V came to 0 bases and at J to 13 bases, leaving 8 bases not matched to a gene. The CDR3 totals 13 residues. This CDR3 is CASSLEGTGTAYF. The CDR3 DNA follows: TGCGCCAGCAGCTTGGAAGGGACAGGGACCGCTTACTTC.

The genes are TRBV6-1 and TRBJ2-5; D gene unclear. The V and J ends lost 11 bases and 2 bases respectively, with 12 bases between them. Germline V gives CDR1 MNHNS, CDR2 SASEGT. The CDR3 is 12 residues long. Here the CDR3 DNA reads TGTGCCGGCGATGACTCTCAAGAGACCCAGTACTTC. Translation: CAGDDSQETQYF.

The rearrangement links TRBV7-9 to TRBJ2-5; 9 positions agree with TRBD2. Germline CDR1 reads SEHNR; CDR2 reads FQNEAQ (reference sequence). The CDR3 sequence is 15 residues long. V was pared by 2 bases and J by 2 bases, with 3 bases of the junction left unmatched. The CDR3 sequence: CASSLKLAGQETQYF. The CDR3 DNA follows: TGTGCCAGCAGCTTAAAGCTAGCGGGACAAGAGACCCAGTACTTC.

The CDR3 nucleotides read TGTGCCAGCAGCTTACTAGCGGGCGACAATGAGCAGTTCTTC. Protein: CASSLLAGDNEQFF. This rearrangement joins TRBV7-3 to TRBJ2-1; TRBD2 matches 8 bases. The length of the CDR3 is 14 residues. Germline trimming cut 2 bases from V and 5 bases from J; bases unmatched to any gene: 2. Germline assignment: CDR1 SGHTA and CDR2 FQGTGA.

This chain uses TRBV6-5 with TRBJ1-3; unclear D gene. The CDR3 spans 15 residues. Trimming left V 6 bases short and J 4 bases short, with 16 bases between. Germline V gene lookup returns CDR1 MNHEY and CDR2 SVGAGI. CDR3 amino acids: CASSRGRSPGNTIYF. CDR3 sequence (DNA): TGTGCCAGCAGCCGAGGGAGGTCTCCGGGAAACACCATATATTTT.

The chain combines TRBV21-1 with TRBJ2-7; the DNA was not compared with TRBD2, the D call given in the table. TRBV21-1 is a pseudogene. The length of the CDR3 is 17 residues. CDR3 in DNA: TGTGCCAGCAGCAAAGTGGTAAGCGGGAGCCCAACGGGGGAGCAGTACTTC. It is translated as CASSKVVSGSPTGEQYF.